Listed below are T cell receptor beta chains from one sample, sequenced in a study of OX40 agonist ivuxolimab in advanced cancers. TCRdb's copy holds only in-frame clones and misses some; the assay was immunoSEQ multiplex PCR. The sample lists 50,000 or so clones, approximately 81% occurring once. The sample was CD4+ or CD8+ T cells sorted from blood, taken in a trial of the OX40 agonist ivuxolimab. These TCRs come from an adult with an advanced solid tumor such as melanoma, head and neck, liver or kidney cancer. CDR3s include the opening cysteine and the closing phenylalanine or tryptophan. Fields, in order: clone size, CDR3 length, J gene, V gene, D gene, CDR3 DNA, CDR3 protein. A D gene is named only where the DNA matches it firmly. Where a row states a size, it is once, few, many or the class of an expanded clone; other rows omit it.

clone size: NA; CDR3 length: 17; J gene: TRBJ1-1; V gene: TRBV30; D gene: NA; CDR3 DNA: TGTGCCTGCGGTAAAGGAGCGGGGGCTGCTATGAACACTGAAGCTTTCTTT; CDR3 protein: CACGKGAGAAMNTEAFF
clone size: NA; CDR3 length: 14; J gene: TRBJ1-1; V gene: TRBV4-3; D gene: NA; CDR3 DNA: TGCGCCAGCAGCACAGAGACAGTGAACACTGAAGCTTTCTTT; CDR3 protein: CASSTETVNTEAFF
clone size: NA; CDR3 length: 14; J gene: TRBJ2-3; V gene: TRBV4-1; D gene: NA; CDR3 DNA: TGCGCCAGCAGCCACCTGGGGGAGGCAGATACGCAGTATTTT; CDR3 protein: CASSHLGEADTQYF
clone size: NA; CDR3 length: 15; J gene: TRBJ2-1; V gene: TRBV11-1; D gene: NA; CDR3 DNA: TGTGCCAGCAGCTTACAAATTGGACCGAACAATGAGCAGTTCTTC; CDR3 protein: CASSLQIGPNNEQFF
clone size: NA; CDR3 length: 14; J gene: TRBJ2-3; V gene: TRBV5-4; D gene: NA; CDR3 DNA: TGTGCCAGCAGCCTCGCCACAGGGTCAGATACGCAGTATTTT; CDR3 protein: CASSLATGSDTQYF
clone size: few; CDR3 length: 14; J gene: TRBJ2-3; V gene: TRBV29-1; D gene: TRBD1; CDR3 DNA: TGCAGCGTCCCCACCGGGACAGTTTTAAGCGCGCAGTATTTT; CDR3 protein: CSVPTGTVLSAQYF
clone size: NA; CDR3 length: 14; J gene: TRBJ1-2; V gene: TRBV27; D gene: NA; CDR3 DNA: TGTGCCAGCAGTCCAGAGGGGCGCTGGGGGGGCTACACCTTC; CDR3 protein: CASSPEGRWGGYTF
clone size: NA; CDR3 length: 14; J gene: TRBJ2-7; V gene: TRBV7-9; D gene: NA; CDR3 DNA: TGTGCCAGCAGCGAGCGGTGGGACACCTACGAGCAGTACTTC; CDR3 protein: CASSERWDTYEQYF
clone size: NA; CDR3 length: 14; J gene: TRBJ2-3; V gene: TRBV7-2; D gene: NA; CDR3 DNA: TGTGCCAGCAGCCAAGGTCTAGTCACAGATACGCAGTATTTT; CDR3 protein: CASSQGLVTDTQYF
clone size: NA; CDR3 length: 13; J gene: TRBJ1-4; V gene: TRBV5-6; D gene: TRBD1; CDR3 DNA: TGTGCCAGCAGCTATGACAGGGCGGAAAAACTGTTTTTT; CDR3 protein: CASSYDRAEKLFF